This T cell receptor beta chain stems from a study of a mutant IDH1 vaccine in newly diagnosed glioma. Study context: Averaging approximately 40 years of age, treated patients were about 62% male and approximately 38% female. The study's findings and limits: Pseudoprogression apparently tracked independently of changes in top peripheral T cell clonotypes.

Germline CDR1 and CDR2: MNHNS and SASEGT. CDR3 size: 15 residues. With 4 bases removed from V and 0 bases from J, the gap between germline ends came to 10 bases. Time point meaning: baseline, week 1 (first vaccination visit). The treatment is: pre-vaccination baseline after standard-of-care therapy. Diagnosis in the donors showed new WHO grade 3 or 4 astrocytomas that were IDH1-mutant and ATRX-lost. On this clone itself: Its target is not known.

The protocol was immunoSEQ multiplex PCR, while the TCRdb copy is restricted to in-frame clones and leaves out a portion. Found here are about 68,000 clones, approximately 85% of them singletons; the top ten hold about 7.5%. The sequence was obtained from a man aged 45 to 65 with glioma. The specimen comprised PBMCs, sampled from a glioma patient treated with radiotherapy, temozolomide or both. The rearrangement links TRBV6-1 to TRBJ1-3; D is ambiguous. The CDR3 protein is CASSVEVTSGNTIYF. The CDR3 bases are TGTGCCAGCAGTGTGGAGGTTACCTCTGGAAACACCATATATTTT.